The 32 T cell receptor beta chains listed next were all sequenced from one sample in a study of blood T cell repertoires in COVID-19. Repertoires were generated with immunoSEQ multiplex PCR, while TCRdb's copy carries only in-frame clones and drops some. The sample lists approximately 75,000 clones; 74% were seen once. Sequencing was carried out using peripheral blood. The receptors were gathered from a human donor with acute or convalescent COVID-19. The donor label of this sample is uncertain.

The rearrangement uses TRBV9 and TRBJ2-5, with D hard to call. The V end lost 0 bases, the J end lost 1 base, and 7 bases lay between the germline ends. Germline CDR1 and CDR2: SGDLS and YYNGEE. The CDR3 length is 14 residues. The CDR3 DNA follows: TGTGCCAGCAGCGTAGGGGCGACCCAAGAGACCCAGTACTTC. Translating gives CASSVGATQETQYF.

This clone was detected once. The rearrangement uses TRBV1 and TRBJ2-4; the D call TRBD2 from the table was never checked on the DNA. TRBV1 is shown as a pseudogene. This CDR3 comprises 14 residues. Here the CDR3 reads CTSSYRGAKNIQYF. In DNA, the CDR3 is TGCACCAGCAGCTACCGCGGGGCCAAAAACATTCAGTACTTC.

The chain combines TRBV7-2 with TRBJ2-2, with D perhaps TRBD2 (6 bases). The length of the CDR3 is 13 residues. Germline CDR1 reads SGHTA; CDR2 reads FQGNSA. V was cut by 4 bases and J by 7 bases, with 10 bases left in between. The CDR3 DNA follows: TGTGCCAGCAGCTCCGGGGGAGTCGGGGAGCTGTTTTTT. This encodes CASSSGGVGELFF.

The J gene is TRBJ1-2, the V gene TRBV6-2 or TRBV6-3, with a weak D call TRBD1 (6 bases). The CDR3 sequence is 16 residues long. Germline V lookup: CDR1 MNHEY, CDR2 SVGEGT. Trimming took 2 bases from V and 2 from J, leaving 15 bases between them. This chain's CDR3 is CASSYAARGANYGYTF. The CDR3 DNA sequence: TGTGCCAGCAGTTACGCCGCGCGGGGGGCCAACTATGGCTACACCTTC.

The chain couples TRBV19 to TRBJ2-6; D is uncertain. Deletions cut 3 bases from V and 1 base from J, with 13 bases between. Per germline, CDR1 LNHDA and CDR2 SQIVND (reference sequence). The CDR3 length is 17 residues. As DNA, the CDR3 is TGTGCCAGTAGTATTGACATTACTTCATCTGGGGCCAACGTCCTGACTTTC. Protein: CASSIDITSSGANVLTF.

The CDR3 DNA reads TGCGCCAGCAGCTTTTTACAGTCAACCAATGAGCAGTTCTTC. Encoded protein: CASSFLQSTNEQFF. The V and J genes are TRBV5-1 and TRBJ2-1; D unresolved. The CDR3 is 14 amino acids. Between the trimmed V and J ends, which lost 2 bases and 6 bases, there was a span of 12 bases. Germline V CDR1 and CDR2: SGHRS, YFSETQ. Full variable domain (remainder filled in from reference TRBV5-1 and TRBJ2-1): KAGVTQTPRYLIKTRGQQVTLSCSPISGHRSVSWYQQTPGQGLQFLFEYFSETQRNKGNFPGRFSGRQFSNSRSEMNVSTLELGDSALYLCASSFLQSTNEQFFGPGTRLTVL.

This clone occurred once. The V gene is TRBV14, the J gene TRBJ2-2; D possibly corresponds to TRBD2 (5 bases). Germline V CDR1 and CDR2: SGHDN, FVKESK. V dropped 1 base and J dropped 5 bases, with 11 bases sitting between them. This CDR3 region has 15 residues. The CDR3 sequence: CASSQALGNTGELFF. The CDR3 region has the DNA TGTGCCAGCAGCCAAGCACTAGGGAATACCGGGGAGCTGTTTTTT. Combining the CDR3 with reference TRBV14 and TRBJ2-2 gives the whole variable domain EAGVTQFPSHSVIEKGQTVTLRCDPISGHDNLYWYRRVMGKEIKFLLHFVKESKQDESGMPNNRFLAERTGGTYSTLKVQPAELEDSGVYFCASSQALGNTGELFFGEGSRLTVL.

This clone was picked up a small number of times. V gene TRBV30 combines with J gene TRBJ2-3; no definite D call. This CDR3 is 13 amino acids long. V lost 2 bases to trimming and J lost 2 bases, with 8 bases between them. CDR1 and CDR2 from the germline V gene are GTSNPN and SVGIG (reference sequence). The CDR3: CAWSSQTTDTQYF. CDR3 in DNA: TGTGCCTGGAGTTCACAGACCACAGATACGCAGTATTTT. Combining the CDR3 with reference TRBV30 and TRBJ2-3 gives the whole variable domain SQTIHQWPATLVQPVGSPLSLECTVEGTSNPNLYWYRQAAGRGLQLLFYSVGIGQISSEVPQNLSASRPQDRQFILSSKKLLLSDSGFYLCAWSSQTTDTQYFGPGTRLTVL.

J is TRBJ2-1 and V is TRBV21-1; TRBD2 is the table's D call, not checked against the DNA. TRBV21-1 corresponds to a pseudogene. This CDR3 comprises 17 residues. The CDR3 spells CASIREGGPFRSDEQFF. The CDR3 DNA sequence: TGTGCCAGCATCAGGGAGGGAGGGCCCTTCCGGTCCGATGAGCAGTTCTTC.

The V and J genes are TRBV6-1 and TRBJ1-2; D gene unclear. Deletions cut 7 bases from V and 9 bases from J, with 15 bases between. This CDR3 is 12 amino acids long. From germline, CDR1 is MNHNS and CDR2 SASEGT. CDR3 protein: CASIMSGLRYTF. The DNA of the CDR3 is TGTGCCAGCATCATGAGCGGGCTTCGCTACACCTTC.

The CDR3 loop reads CASSFRGENEKLFF. The CDR3 DNA reads TGTGCCAGCAGCTTCCGGGGGGAAAACGAAAAACTGTTTTTT. The chain is built from TRBV11-1 and TRBJ1-4; D may be TRBD1 (5 bases). Germline lookup yields CDR1 SGHAT and CDR2 FQDESV (reference sequence). The CDR3 has 14 amino acids. Trimming shortened V by 3 bases and J by 8 bases, and 13 bases separated the two germline ends.

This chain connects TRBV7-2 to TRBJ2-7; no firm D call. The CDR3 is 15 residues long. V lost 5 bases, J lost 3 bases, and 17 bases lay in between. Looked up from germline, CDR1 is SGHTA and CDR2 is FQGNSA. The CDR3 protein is CASSPHSGRHYEQYF. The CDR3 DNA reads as TGTGCCAGCAGCCCCCACTCTGGCAGGCACTACGAGCAGTACTTC.

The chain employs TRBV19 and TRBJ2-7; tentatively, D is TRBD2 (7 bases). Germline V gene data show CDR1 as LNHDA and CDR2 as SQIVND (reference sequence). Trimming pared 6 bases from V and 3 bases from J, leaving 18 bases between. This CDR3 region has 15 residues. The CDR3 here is CASRRGGDSGYEQYF. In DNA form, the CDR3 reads TGTGCCAGTAGGAGGGGGGGCGACTCGGGCTACGAGCAGTACTTC.

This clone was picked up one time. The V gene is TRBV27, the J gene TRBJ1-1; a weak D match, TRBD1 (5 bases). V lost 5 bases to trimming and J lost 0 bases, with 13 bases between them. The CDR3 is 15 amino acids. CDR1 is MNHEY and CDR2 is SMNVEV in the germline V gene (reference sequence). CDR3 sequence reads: CASSAQQALNTEAFF. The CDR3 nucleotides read TGTGCCAGCAGTGCCCAACAGGCCTTGAACACTGAAGCTTTCTTT.

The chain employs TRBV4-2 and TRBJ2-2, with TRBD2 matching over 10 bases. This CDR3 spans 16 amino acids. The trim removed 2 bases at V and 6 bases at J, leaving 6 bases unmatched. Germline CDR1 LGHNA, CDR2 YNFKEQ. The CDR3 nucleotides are TGTGCCAGCAGCCAAAGCGGGAGGGCCGGGTCCGGGGAGCTGTTTTTT. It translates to CASSQSGRAGSGELFF.

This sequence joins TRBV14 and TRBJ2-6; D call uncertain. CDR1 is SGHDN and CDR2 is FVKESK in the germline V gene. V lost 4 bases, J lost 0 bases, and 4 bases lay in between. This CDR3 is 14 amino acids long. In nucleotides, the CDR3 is TGTGCCAGCAGCCCACTCTCTGGGGCCAACGTCCTGACTTTC. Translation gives CASSPLSGANVLTF.

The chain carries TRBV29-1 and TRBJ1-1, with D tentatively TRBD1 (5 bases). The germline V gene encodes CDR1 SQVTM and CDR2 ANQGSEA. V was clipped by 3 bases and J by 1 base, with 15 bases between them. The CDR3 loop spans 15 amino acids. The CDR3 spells CSVDHYRTPNTEAFF. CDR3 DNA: TGCAGCGTTGACCATTACAGGACCCCGAACACTGAAGCTTTCTTT.

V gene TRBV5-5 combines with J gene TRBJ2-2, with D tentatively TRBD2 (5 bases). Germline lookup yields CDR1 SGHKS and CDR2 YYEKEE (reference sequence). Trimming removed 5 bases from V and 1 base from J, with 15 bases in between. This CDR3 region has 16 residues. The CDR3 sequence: CASRRGRPGNTGELFF. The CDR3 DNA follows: TGTGCCAGCAGAAGAGGGCGGCCAGGGAACACCGGGGAGCTGTTTTTT.

The CDR3 DNA is TGCGCCAGCAGCTTCCCAGGCGGGTATGGCTACACCTTC. Encoded protein: CASSFPGGYGYTF. This chain uses TRBV5-1 with TRBJ1-2; no reliable D call. V was cut by 2 bases and J by 5 bases, with 10 bases left in between. CDR1 is SGHRS and CDR2 is YFSETQ in the germline V gene. The CDR3 runs 13 residues. Full variable domain (outside the CDR3, taken from reference TRBV5-1 and TRBJ1-2): KAGVTQTPRYLIKTRGQQVTLSCSPISGHRSVSWYQQTPGQGLQFLFEYFSETQRNKGNFPGRFSGRQFSNSRSEMNVSTLELGDSALYLCASSFPGGYGYTFGSGTRLTVV.

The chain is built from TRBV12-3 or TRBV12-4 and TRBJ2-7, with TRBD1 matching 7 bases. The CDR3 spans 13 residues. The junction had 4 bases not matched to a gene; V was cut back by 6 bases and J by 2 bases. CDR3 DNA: TGTGCCAGCAGGCGGACAGGCGCCTACGAGCAGTACTTC. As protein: CASRRTGAYEQYF.

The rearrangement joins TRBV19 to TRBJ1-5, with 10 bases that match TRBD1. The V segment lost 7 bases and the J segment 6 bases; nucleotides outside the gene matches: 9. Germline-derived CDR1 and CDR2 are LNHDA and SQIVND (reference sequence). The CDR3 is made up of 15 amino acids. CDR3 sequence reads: CASNARDRGFQPQHF. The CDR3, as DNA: TGTGCCAGTAACGCCCGGGACAGGGGATTTCAGCCCCAGCATTTT. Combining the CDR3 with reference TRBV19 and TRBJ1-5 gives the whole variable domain DGGITQSPKYLFRKEGQNVTLSCEQNLNHDAMYWYRQDPGQGLRLIYYSQIVNDFQKGDIAEGYSVSREKKESFPLTVTSAQKNPTAFYLCASNARDRGFQPQHFGDGTRLSIL.

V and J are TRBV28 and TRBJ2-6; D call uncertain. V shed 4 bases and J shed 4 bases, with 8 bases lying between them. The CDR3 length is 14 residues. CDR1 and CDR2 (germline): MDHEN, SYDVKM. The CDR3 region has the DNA TGTGCCAGCAGTTCCCGTGTCGGGGCCAACGTCCTGACTTTC. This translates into CASSSRVGANVLTF.

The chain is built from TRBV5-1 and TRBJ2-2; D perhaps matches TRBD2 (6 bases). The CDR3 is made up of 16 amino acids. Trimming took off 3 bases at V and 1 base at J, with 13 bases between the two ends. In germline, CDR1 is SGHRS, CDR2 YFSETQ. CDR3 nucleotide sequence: TGCGCCAGCAGCTCCGACCGGGACTTGAACACCGGGGAGCTGTTTTTT. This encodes CASSSDRDLNTGELFF.

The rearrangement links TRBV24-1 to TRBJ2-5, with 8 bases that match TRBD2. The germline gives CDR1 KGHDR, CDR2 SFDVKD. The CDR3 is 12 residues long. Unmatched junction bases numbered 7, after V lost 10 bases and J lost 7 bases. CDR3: CATAGGLGTQYF. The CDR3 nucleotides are TGTGCCACGGCGGGGGGCTTAGGGACCCAGTACTTC.

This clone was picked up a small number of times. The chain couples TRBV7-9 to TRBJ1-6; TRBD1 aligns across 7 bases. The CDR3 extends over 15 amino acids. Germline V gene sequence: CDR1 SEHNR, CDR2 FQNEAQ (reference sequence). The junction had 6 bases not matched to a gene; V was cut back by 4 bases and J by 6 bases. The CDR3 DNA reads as TGTGCCAGCAGCTACAGGGGAGGATCTAATTCACCCCTCCACTTT. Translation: CASSYRGGSNSPLHF.

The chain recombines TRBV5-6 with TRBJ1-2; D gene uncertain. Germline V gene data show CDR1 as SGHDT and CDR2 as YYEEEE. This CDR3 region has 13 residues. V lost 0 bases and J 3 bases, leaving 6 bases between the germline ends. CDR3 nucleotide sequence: TGTGCCAGCAGCTTGGAACAGTACTATGGCTACACCTTC. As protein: CASSLEQYYGYTF.

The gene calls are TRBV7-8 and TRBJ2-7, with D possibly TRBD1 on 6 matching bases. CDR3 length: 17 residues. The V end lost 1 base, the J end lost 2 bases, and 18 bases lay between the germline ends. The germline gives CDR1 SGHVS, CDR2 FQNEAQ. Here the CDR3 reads CASSLVTGSTGTYEQYV. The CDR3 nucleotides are TGTGCCAGCAGCTTAGTAACAGGGAGCACGGGCACCTACGAGCAGTACGTC.

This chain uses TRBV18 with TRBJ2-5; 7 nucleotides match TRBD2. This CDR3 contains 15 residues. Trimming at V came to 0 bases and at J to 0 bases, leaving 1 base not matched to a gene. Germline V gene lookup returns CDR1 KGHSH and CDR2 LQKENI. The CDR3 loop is CASSPPGGYQETQYF. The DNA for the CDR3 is TGTGCCAGCTCACCACCGGGGGGGTACCAAGAGACCCAGTACTTC.

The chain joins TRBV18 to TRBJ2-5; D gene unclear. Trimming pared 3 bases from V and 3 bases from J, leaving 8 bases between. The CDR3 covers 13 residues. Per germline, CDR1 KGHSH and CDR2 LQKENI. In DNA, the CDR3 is TGTGCCAGCTCACCGACTTTGAAAGAGACCCAGTACTTC. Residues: CASSPTLKETQYF.

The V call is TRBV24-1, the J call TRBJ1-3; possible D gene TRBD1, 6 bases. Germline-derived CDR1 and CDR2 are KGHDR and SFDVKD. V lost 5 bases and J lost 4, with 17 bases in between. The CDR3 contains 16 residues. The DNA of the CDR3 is TGTGCCACCAGTGCTAACAGGGTGGTGTGCGGAAACACCATATATTTT. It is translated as CATSANRVVCGNTIYF.

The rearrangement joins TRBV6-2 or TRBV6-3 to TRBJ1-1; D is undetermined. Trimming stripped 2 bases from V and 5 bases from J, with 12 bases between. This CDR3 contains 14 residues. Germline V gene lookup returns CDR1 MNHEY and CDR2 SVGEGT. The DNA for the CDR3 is TGTGCCAGCAGTTACGGAGGAGTTGGGACTGAAGCTTTCTTT. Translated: CASSYGGVGTEAFF.

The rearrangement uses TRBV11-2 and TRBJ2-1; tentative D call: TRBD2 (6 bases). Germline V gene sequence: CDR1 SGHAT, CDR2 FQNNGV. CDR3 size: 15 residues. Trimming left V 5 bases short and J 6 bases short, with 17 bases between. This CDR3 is CASSPPRGSVNEQFF. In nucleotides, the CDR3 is TGTGCCAGCAGCCCGCCCCGGGGGTCGGTCAATGAGCAGTTCTTC.